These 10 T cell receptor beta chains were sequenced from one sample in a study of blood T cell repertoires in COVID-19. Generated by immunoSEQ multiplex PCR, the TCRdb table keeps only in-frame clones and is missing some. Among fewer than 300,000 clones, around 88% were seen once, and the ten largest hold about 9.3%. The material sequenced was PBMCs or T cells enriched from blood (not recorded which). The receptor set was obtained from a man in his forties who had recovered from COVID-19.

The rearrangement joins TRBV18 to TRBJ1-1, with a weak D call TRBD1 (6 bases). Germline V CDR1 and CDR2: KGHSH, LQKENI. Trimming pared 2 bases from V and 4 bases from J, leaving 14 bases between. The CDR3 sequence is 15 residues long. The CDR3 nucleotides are TGTGCCAGCTCACCAGAAACAGGGTTTACCACTGAAGCTTTCTTT. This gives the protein CASSPETGFTTEAFF.

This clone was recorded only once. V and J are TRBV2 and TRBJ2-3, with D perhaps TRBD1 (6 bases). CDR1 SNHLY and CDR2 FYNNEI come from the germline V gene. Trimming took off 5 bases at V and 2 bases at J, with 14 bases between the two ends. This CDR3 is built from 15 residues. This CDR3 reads CASSRHRENTDTQYF. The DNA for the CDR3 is TGTGCCAGCAGTCGACACAGGGAGAACACAGATACGCAGTATTTT.

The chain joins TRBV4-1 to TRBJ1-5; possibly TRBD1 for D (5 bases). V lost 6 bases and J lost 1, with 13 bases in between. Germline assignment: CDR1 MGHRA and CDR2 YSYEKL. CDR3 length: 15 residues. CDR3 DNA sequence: TGCGCCAGCAGTCCTGCCAGGGTGAGCAATCAGCCCCAGCATTTT. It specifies CASSPARVSNQPQHF.

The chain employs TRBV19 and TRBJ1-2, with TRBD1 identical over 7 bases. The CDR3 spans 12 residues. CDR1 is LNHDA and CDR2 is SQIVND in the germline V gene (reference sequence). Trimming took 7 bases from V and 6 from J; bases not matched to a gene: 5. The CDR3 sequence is CASTEGADGYTF. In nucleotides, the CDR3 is TGTGCCAGTACCGAGGGGGCAGATGGCTACACCTTC.

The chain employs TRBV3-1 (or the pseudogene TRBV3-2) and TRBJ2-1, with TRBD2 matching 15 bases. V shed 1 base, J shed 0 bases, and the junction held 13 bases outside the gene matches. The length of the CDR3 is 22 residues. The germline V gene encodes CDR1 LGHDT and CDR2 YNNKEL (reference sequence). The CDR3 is CASSQAPYPGLAGGSSYNEQFF. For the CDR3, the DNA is TGTGCCAGCAGCCAAGCCCCCTATCCGGGACTAGCGGGAGGAAGCTCCTACAATGAGCAGTTCTTC.

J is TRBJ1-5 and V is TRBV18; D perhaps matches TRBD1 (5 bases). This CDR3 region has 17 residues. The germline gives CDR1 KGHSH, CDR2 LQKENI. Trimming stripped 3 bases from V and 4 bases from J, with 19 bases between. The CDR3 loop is CASSPAGLGEGNQPQHF. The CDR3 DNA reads TGTGCCAGCTCACCGGCTGGTTTGGGGGAGGGAAATCAGCCCCAGCATTTT.

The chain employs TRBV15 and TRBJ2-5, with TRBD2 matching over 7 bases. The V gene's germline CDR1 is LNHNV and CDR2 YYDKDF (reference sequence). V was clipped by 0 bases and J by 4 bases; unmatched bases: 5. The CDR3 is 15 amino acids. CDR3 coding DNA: TGTGCCACCAGCAGAGATATGTCGGGAGGAGAGACCCAGTACTTC. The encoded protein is CATSRDMSGGETQYF.

In DNA form, the CDR3 reads TGTGCCAGCAGCTCTACCCCGAAGGGGGGGCGATCGTATGGCTACACCTTC. Translation gives CASSSTPKGGRSYGYTF. This sequence joins TRBV7-6 and TRBJ1-2, with D possibly being TRBD1 (6 bases). Germline V gene sequence: CDR1 SGHVS, CDR2 FNYEAQ. Trimming took 4 bases from V and 5 from J, leaving 23 bases between them. The CDR3 loop spans 17 amino acids.

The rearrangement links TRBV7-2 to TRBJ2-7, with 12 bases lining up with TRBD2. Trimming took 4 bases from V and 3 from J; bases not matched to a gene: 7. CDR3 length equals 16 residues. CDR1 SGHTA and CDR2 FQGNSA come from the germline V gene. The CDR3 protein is CASSSWTSGTRYEQYF. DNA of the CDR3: TGTGCCAGCAGCTCGTGGACTAGCGGGACCCGCTACGAGCAGTACTTC.

CDR3 coding DNA: TGTGCCAGCAGGGGGTGCTGTAGAGGACACTACGAGCAGTACTTC. This translates into CASRGCCRGHYEQYF. The chain is built from TRBV21-1 and TRBJ2-7; TRBD1 is the table's D call and was not checked against the DNA. TRBV21-1 is an annotated pseudogene. CDR3 length: 15 amino acids.